These 29 T cell receptor beta chains share one sample of origin, sequenced in a study of blood T cell repertoires in COVID-19. TCRdb keeps only in-frame clones here, not all; method: immunoSEQ multiplex PCR. Of roughly 260,000 clones in the sample, 88% were seen once. The sequenced material came from peripheral blood. The source of these receptors is a woman between 40 and 55 years old who had recovered from COVID-19.

The gene calls are TRBV6-2 or TRBV6-3 and TRBJ2-1, with 9 bases aligning to TRBD2. The CDR3 loop spans 17 amino acids. The V gene end was trimmed by 6 bases and the J gene end by 8 bases; junction bases not matched to a gene: 17. Germline values: CDR1 MNHEY, CDR2 SVGEGT. The CDR3 bases are TGTGCCAGCAGCCCCCGACCCACTGGCGGGAGGGTAGATGAGCAGTTCTTC. Amino acids: CASSPRPTGGRVDEQFF.

This chain joins TRBV7-2 and TRBJ2-2; perhaps TRBD1 as D (5 bases). Trimming took off 4 bases at V and 5 bases at J, with 17 bases between the two ends. CDR3 length: 16 residues. Germline V CDR1 and CDR2: SGHTA, FQGNSA. The CDR3 sequence is CASSYTGSKGTGELFF. The CDR3 DNA sequence: TGTGCCAGCAGCTATACGGGCTCAAAGGGGACCGGGGAGCTGTTTTTT. The full variable domain, in which reference TRBV7-2 and TRBJ2-2 provide the parts outside the CDR3, is GAGVSQSPSNKVTEKGKDVELRCDPISGHTALYWYRQSLGQGLEFLIYFQGNSAPDKSGLPSDRFSAERTGGSVSTLTIQRTQQEDSAVYLCASSYTGSKGTGELFFGEGSRLTVL.

This sequence joins TRBV28 and TRBJ1-2; 8 positions agree with TRBD1. Looked up from germline, CDR1 is MDHEN and CDR2 is SYDVKM. Trimming at V came to 7 bases and at J to 8 bases, leaving 9 bases not matched to a gene. The CDR3 length is 13 residues. CDR3 bases: TGTGCCAGCAAAGGCAGGGGGCGGGGCGGCTACACCTTC. Its protein is CASKGRGRGGYTF.

The chain has TRBV7-2 and TRBJ2-1; TRBD2 matches at 13 bases. The CDR3 loop spans 19 amino acids. The junction had 11 bases not matched to a gene; V was cut back by 0 bases and J by 6 bases. Germline V gene lookup returns CDR1 SGHTA and CDR2 FQGNSA. The CDR3 DNA is TGTGCCAGCAGCTTAGCCCCTAAATTGACTAGCGGGAGGCTCAATGAGCAGTTCTTC. Its translation: CASSLAPKLTSGRLNEQFF. Together with reference TRBV7-2 and TRBJ2-1, the CDR3 gives the full variable domain: GAGVSQSPSNKVTEKGKDVELRCDPISGHTALYWYRQSLGQGLEFLIYFQGNSAPDKSGLPSDRFSAERTGGSVSTLTIQRTQQEDSAVYLCASSLAPKLTSGRLNEQFFGPGTRLTVL.

This chain joins TRBV6-2 or TRBV6-3 and TRBJ1-1; 7 nucleotides match TRBD1. Germline CDR1 MNHEY, CDR2 SVGEGT. After removal of 6 bases from V and 0 bases from J, the junction contained 4 bases not matched to a gene. CDR3 length: 14 residues. This CDR3 reads CASSGQALNTEAFF. The CDR3 DNA sequence: TGTGCCAGCAGCGGACAGGCTTTGAACACTGAAGCTTTCTTT.

The chain joins TRBV12-1 to TRBJ2-4; the table's D call of TRBD2 was not tested on the DNA. TRBV12-1 is marked as a pseudogene. The CDR3 extends over 18 amino acids. In nucleotides, the CDR3 is TGTGCCAGCAGCCCGACTTCGACTAGCGACCTAGCCAAAAACATTCAGTACTTC. This gives the protein CASSPTSTSDLAKNIQYF.

This chain uses TRBV7-6 with TRBJ2-5, with D perhaps matching TRBD1 (5 bases). Germline V gene lookup returns CDR1 SGHVS and CDR2 FNYEAQ. The CDR3 is 15 amino acids. V was cut by 3 bases and J by 2 bases, with 13 bases left in between. CDR3 in amino acids: CASSFVGQGQETQYF. The CDR3 DNA reads TGTGCCAGCAGCTTTGTAGGTCAGGGACAAGAGACCCAGTACTTC.

Turning to this clone: A read error may produce the germline difference seen at one junction end. V and J are TRBV30 and TRBJ1-2; a weak D match, TRBD1 (6 bases). Looked up from germline, CDR1 is GTSNPN and CDR2 is SVGIG (reference sequence). This CDR3 spans 12 amino acids. Here the CDR3 DNA reads TGTGCCTGGAGTCCCGGGACACAGCTTCCTTCTTTC. Amino acids: CAWSPGTQLPSF. The entire variable domain, with the rest obtained from reference TRBV30 and TRBJ1-2, is as follows: SQTIHQWPATLVQPVGSPLSLECTVEGTSNPNLYWYRQAAGRGLQLLFYSVGIGQISSEVPQNLSASRPQDRQFILSSKKLLLSDSGFYLCAWSPGTQLPSFGSGTRLTVV.

The CDR3 DNA is TGTGCCACCAGCAAGACAGGGGGTCTCTACAATGAGCAGTTCTTC. Amino acid sequence: CATSKTGGLYNEQFF. The rearrangement uses TRBV24-1 and TRBJ2-1, with 9 positions matching TRBD1. Germline V gene lookup returns CDR1 KGHDR and CDR2 SFDVKD. This CDR3 is 15 amino acids long. With V trimmed by 7 bases and J by 3 bases, 6 bases remained unmatched.

The rearrangement uses TRBV28 and TRBJ1-5; 7 bases line up with TRBD1. The CDR3 length is 14 residues. Trimming cost V 2 bases and J 9 bases; bases outside gene matches: 7. Germline V gene data show CDR1 as MDHEN and CDR2 as SYDVKM. In nucleotides, the CDR3 is TGTGCCAGCAGTTTAAAGGGCAGGACAGGGCCCCAGCATTTT. This encodes CASSLKGRTGPQHF.

For this clone: One end of the junction is discordant with germline, which a read error may explain. This chain joins TRBV7-7 and TRBJ2-5; the D gene could be TRBD1 or TRBD2 (6 bases each). CDR1 SSHAT and CDR2 FNYEAQ come from the germline V gene (reference sequence). There are 14 residues in the CDR3. CDR3 sequence reads: CASSSAGAGETQYF. Here the CDR3 DNA reads TGTGCTAGCAGCTCAGCAGGGGCGGGGGAGACCCAGTACTTC.

This clone was seen a few times. The rearrangement links TRBV3-1 (or the pseudogene TRBV3-2) to TRBJ1-5; D unresolved. V dropped 6 bases and J dropped 0 bases, with 9 bases sitting between them. The CDR3 covers 14 residues. CDR1 and CDR2 from the germline V gene are LGHDT and YNNKEL (reference sequence). This CDR3 is CASSRRLSNQPQHF. The CDR3 DNA reads TGTGCCAGCAGTCGACGACTTAGCAATCAGCCCCAGCATTTT.

CDR3 residues: CAISPGANRGAYEQYF. The CDR3 nucleotides are TGTGCCATCAGTCCGGGGGCAAACAGGGGCGCCTACGAGCAGTACTTC. The chain joins TRBV10-3 to TRBJ2-7; tentatively, D is TRBD1 (7 bases). The CDR3 is made up of 16 amino acids. Trimming took 5 bases from V and 2 from J, leaving 19 bases between them. CDR1 and CDR2 (germline): ENHRY, SYGVKD.

CDR3 amino acids: CASSLGVGVSTDTQYF. In DNA, the CDR3 is TGCGCCAGCAGCTTGGGCGTGGGAGTTAGCACAGATACGCAGTATTTT. The V gene is TRBV5-1, the J gene TRBJ2-3; weak D call: TRBD2 (5 bases). Trimming removed 0 bases at V and 0 bases at J, with 11 bases between. Germline V CDR1 and CDR2: SGHRS, YFSETQ. The length of the CDR3 is 16 residues.

The chain's CDR3 is CALDREDQPQHF. CDR3 nucleotide sequence: TGTGCCTTGGACAGGGAAGATCAGCCCCAGCATTTT. The chain employs TRBV30 and TRBJ1-5, with 8 bases fitting TRBD1. CDR1 and CDR2 from the germline V gene are GTSNPN and SVGIG (reference sequence). After removal of 7 bases from V and 5 bases from J, the junction contained 4 bases not matched to a gene. The CDR3 covers 12 residues.

This sequence joins TRBV30 and TRBJ1-3; maybe TRBD1 (6 bases). Per the germline V gene, CDR1 is GTSNPN and CDR2 is SVGIG (reference sequence). The CDR3 covers 14 residues. V was cut by 7 bases and J by 0 bases, with 13 bases left in between. CDR3 coding DNA: TGTGCCTTATATGAACAGGGCTCTGGAAACACCATATATTTT. Amino acid sequence: CALYEQGSGNTIYF.

The chain uses TRBV28 and TRBJ1-5, with D perhaps matching TRBD1 (6 bases). Trimming stripped 6 bases from V and 0 bases from J, with 18 bases between. The germline V gene has CDR1 MDHEN and CDR2 SYDVKM. The CDR3 covers 17 residues. The CDR3 loop is CASRSGTRGYSNQPQHF. CDR3 in DNA: TGTGCCAGCAGGTCCGGGACAAGAGGTTATAGCAATCAGCCCCAGCATTTT.

This clone has only a few counts. The V gene is TRBV11-2, the J gene TRBJ2-7; D is perhaps TRBD1 (6 bases). Trimming took 8 bases from V and 7 from J, leaving 18 bases between them. This CDR3 has 13 amino acids. CDR1 is SGHAT and CDR2 is FQNNGV in the germline V gene. The CDR3 bases are TGTGCCAGCCGAGCTTATCAGGGGCTTGAGCAGTACTTC. Residues: CASRAYQGLEQYF.

The chain links TRBV6-4 to TRBJ2-2; tentatively, D is TRBD1 (6 bases). The CDR3 is 14 amino acids. The V gene's germline CDR1 is MRHNA and CDR2 SNTAGT. Trimming removed 0 bases from V and 7 bases from J, with 9 bases in between. CDR3 sequence: CASSDSGGSGELFF. The CDR3 nucleotides read TGTGCCAGCAGTGACTCAGGGGGAAGCGGGGAGCTGTTTTTT.

The V gene is TRBV19, the J gene TRBJ1-2; D gene unclear. This CDR3 region has 15 residues. Germline V gene sequence: CDR1 LNHDA, CDR2 SQIVND (reference sequence). Trimming cost V 6 bases and J 8 bases, with 22 bases left between them. The CDR3 loop reads CASSPGGQRIKGYTF. CDR3 coding DNA: TGTGCCAGTAGCCCCGGCGGCCAACGGATAAAGGGCTACACCTTC.

J is TRBJ2-7 and V is TRBV7-9; TRBD1 is a possible D gene (6 bases). Between the trimmed V and J ends, which lost 5 bases and 3 bases, there was a span of 14 bases. This CDR3 is built from 14 residues. Looked up from germline, CDR1 is SEHNR and CDR2 is FQNEAQ (reference sequence). CDR3 bases: TGTGCCAGCAGCCCACGACAGGTCCGCTACGAGCAGTACTTC. This encodes CASSPRQVRYEQYF.

The chain is built from TRBV27 and TRBJ2-3; possible D gene TRBD1, 5 bases. CDR3 length: 15 amino acids. V was pared by 4 bases and J by 0 bases, with 11 bases between. The germline gives CDR1 MNHEY, CDR2 SMNVEV (reference sequence). For the CDR3, the DNA is TGTGCCAGCAGTTGGGGCAGGCTCAGCACAGATACGCAGTATTTT. It encodes CASSWGRLSTDTQYF.

V gene TRBV12-3 or TRBV12-4 combines with J gene TRBJ1-5; 8 positions match TRBD1. J was trimmed by 9 bases and V by 5 bases; bases with no gene match: 6. The CDR3 covers 13 residues. The CDR3 DNA sequence: TGTGCCAGCAGTCCCGGACAGGGTTGGCCCCAGCATTTT. It yields the protein CASSPGQGWPQHF.

The chain is built from TRBV7-9 and TRBJ2-7; tentatively, D is TRBD2 (6 bases). CDR1 and CDR2 from the germline V gene are SEHNR and FQNEAQ (reference sequence). CDR3 size: 17 residues. V gave up 1 base and J gave up 4 bases, with 20 bases separating them. The CDR3 DNA is TGTGCCAGCAGCTTAGGCGCCCTTGGAGAGGGGAGGTACGAGCAGTACTTC. This codes for CASSLGALGEGRYEQYF.

With regard to this clone: Other nucleotide sequences in the sample specify the same CDR3. The gene calls are TRBV7-3 and TRBJ2-3; 10 nucleotides line up with TRBD1. The CDR3 totals 16 residues. Germline loops: CDR1 SGHTA, CDR2 FQGTGA. The J segment lost 0 bases and the V segment lost 3 bases, leaving 3 bases of the junction unmatched. The CDR3 sequence: CASSLTGGTSTDTQYF. CDR3 bases: TGTGCCAGCAGCTTGACAGGGGGCACTAGCACAGATACGCAGTATTTT.

This chain connects TRBV6-5 to TRBJ2-3; D is uncertain. Germline V gene sequence: CDR1 MNHEY, CDR2 SVGAGI. V lost 4 bases, J lost 1 base, and 9 bases lay in between. The CDR3 contains 14 residues. For the CDR3, the DNA is TGTGCCAGCAGTTCCCGACGGGGCACAGATACGCAGTATTTT. It codes for CASSSRRGTDTQYF.

This sequence joins TRBV15 and TRBJ2-1; 13 bases map to TRBD2. The V gene's germline CDR1 is LNHNV and CDR2 YYDKDF (reference sequence). The CDR3 length is 14 residues. The V segment lost 4 bases and the J segment 9 bases; nucleotides outside the gene matches: 3. CDR3 coding DNA: TGTGCCACCAGCACCAGACTAGCGGGAGGTGAGCAGTTCTTC. It is translated as CATSTRLAGGEQFF.

V usage is TRBV2 and J usage is TRBJ2-7; 9 bases align to TRBD1. CDR3 length: 15 residues. V trimming: 4 bases; J trimming: 2 bases; junction bases outside the gene matches: 6. Germline V CDR1 and CDR2: SNHLY, FYNNEI. Here the CDR3 DNA reads TGTGCCAGCAGTGCACAGGGGGCCTCCACCTACGAGCAGTACTTC. Translated: CASSAQGASTYEQYF.

The J gene is TRBJ2-5, the V gene TRBV7-3; TRBD1 aligns across 7 bases. CDR3 length: 15 residues. Unmatched junction bases numbered 5, after V lost 0 bases and J lost 4 bases. Germline CDR1 SGHTA, CDR2 FQGTGA. The CDR3 protein is CASSLTFNRGETQYF. CDR3 DNA: TGTGCCAGCAGCTTAACGTTCAACAGGGGAGAGACCCAGTACTTC.